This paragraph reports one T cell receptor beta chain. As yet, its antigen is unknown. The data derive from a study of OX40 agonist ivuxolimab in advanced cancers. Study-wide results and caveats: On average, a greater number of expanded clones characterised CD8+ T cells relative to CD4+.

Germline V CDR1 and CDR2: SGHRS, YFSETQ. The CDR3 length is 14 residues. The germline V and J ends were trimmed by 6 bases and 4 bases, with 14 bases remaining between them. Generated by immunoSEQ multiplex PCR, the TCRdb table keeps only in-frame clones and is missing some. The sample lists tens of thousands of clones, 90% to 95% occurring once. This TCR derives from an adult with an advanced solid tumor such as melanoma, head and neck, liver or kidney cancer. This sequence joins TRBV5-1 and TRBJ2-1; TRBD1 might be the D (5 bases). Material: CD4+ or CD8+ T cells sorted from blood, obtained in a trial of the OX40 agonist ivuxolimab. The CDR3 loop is CASKGFLRYNEQFF. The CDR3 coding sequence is TGCGCCAGCAAGGGGTTCTTAAGATACAATGAGCAGTTCTTC.